The entry below describes one T cell receptor (beta chain). Vbeta (60) and Jbeta (13) primers were used in the PCR. Libraries were prepared by immunoSEQ multiplex PCR; TCRdb keeps only in-frame clonotypes and omits some of them. There are around 270,000 clones in the sample; about four fifths occur only once, and about 0.3% lies in the top ten. This sample stems from a study of cytomegalovirus exposure and HLA in healthy donors. Study overall: About 80 million unique TCRs, all from HLA-typed donors, were included in an early release of the data.

The CDR3 sequence is 14 residues long. Germline V gives CDR1 LNHDA, CDR2 SQIVND (reference sequence). V trimming: 5 bases; J trimming: 9 bases; junction bases outside the gene matches: 8. This sequence joins TRBV19 and TRBJ2-1, with 9 bases aligning to TRBD2. The sample was PBMCs. This TCR was sampled from a girl under 10 years old in good health and CMV-seronegative. The CDR3 DNA reads as TGTGCCAGTAGTCTGATTAGCGGGAGAGGTGAGCAGTTCTTC. It translates to CASSLISGRGEQFF.